The T cell receptor (beta chain) under discussion was sequenced for a study of blood T cell repertoires in COVID-19. Methods used by the authors: Estimates of nucleated cell counts were drawn from the amplification of reference gene primers. Assay used: immunoSEQ multiplex PCR; TCRdb lists only in-frame clones, some missing. V and J calls and clone size are as listed in that table; D and trimming were resolved from the DNA. The sample holds about 220,000 clones, roughly 80% seen once. CDR3 length: 14 residues. The V gene's germline CDR1 is SEHNR and CDR2 FQNEAQ (reference sequence). The V gene end was trimmed by 3 bases and the J gene end by 6 bases; junction bases not matched to a gene: 4.

The sequencing input was peripheral blood. The receptor's source is a woman aged 70-85 years with acute or convalescent COVID-19. J is TRBJ1-4 and V is TRBV7-9; the match to TRBD1 covers 7 bases. As DNA, the CDR3 is TGTGCCAGCAGCTTTAACCAGGGGGATGAAAAACTGTTTTTT. Translated: CASSFNQGDEKLFF.